This TCR beta chain was obtained from a study of shared clonotypes between healthy human individuals. Study-level results: A reduction in generation probabilities was seen for non-shared clonotypes relative to those shared by all four donors. Larger richness was generally estimated for naive than memory subsets.

The data were produced by immunoSEQ multiplex PCR, yet TCRdb's version contains in-frame clones alone and is incomplete. This sample has around 690,000 clones, with about 90% found just once. With 4 bases removed from V and 4 bases from J, the gap between germline ends came to 20 bases. The CDR3 has 17 amino acids. Germline CDR1 reads KGHSH; CDR2 reads LQKENI. As for this clone: Its antigen is currently unknown.

Caucasian adults residing in Nashville, Tennessee made up all the donors. This receptor was identified in a man in his late teens or twenties in good health. Some clones in this sample may be carry-over from other donors' samples. Sequences were obtained from memory CD8+ T cells from PBMCs. Subset specified: CD45RO+ cells pooled with CCR7-negative TemRA cells. The rearrangement links TRBV18 to TRBJ2-1; D ambiguous. The CDR3 nucleotides are TGTGCCAGCTCACTTGACACCGGCACACGTATTTACAATGAGCAGTTCTTC. It translates to CASSLDTGTRIYNEQFF. Drawing the rest from reference TRBV18 and TRBJ2-1, the complete variable domain is NAGVMQNPRHLVRRRGQEARLRCSPMKGHSHVYWYRQLPEEGLKFMVYLQKENIIDESGMPKERFSAEFPKEGPSILRIQQVVRGDSAAYFCASSLDTGTRIYNEQFFGPGTRLTVL.